This TCR beta chain was obtained from a study of post-analysis software for immune sequencing data. In the study overall: The disease courses covered relapsing-remitting, secondary progressive and progressive-relapsing multiple sclerosis.

General study findings and limits: Five or six TRBV segments, TRBV5-6, TRBV5-1 and TRBV20-1 among them, were found more frequent in patients than controls. Controls significantly exceeded multiple sclerosis patients in normalized Chao1 diversity.

V trimming: 5 bases; J trimming: 6 bases; junction bases outside the gene matches: 9. The CDR3 is 15 residues long. Concerning this clonotype: Its antigen remains unknown.

Every TCR beta cDNA library bore unique molecular identifiers. The authors obtained 500,000 or so cDNA molecules from approximately 0.91 to 9.4 million T cells. TCRdb re-derived calls from the PCR reads in MiXCR, one entry per CDR3 protein. The data hold approximately 730,000 distinct CDR3 sequences, with more than 45% observed a single time. Sequencing used blood. This sequence originates from a girl under 18 with multiple sclerosis. The chain recombines TRBV12-3 or TRBV12-4 with TRBJ1-5, with 8 positions matching TRBD1. This chain's CDR3 is CASSDRGHNGQPQHF. The CDR3 DNA reads TGTGCCAGCAGTGACAGGGGTCACAACGGTCAGCCCCAGCATTTT.